This entry concerns a single T cell receptor (beta chain). No antigen is known for it. The data derive from a study of post-analysis software for immune sequencing data. Libraries were made from TCR beta cDNA, and they carried unique molecular identifiers. Each CDR3 protein gets one entry after TCRdb re-called the PCR reads with MiXCR. The table lists around 400,000 distinct CDR3 sequences, roughly 38% of them singletons. The CDR3 totals 13 residues. V gave up 6 bases and J gave up 5 bases; unmatched junction bases: 6. Germline values: CDR1 MNHEY, CDR2 SVGAGI. Study-wide findings and caveats: Five TRBV segments were more frequent in patients than controls; TRBV5-6, TRBV5-1 and TRBV20-1 belonged to this group. The study found significantly lower normalized Chao1 diversity in multiple sclerosis patients than in controls.

The TCR originated in a girl aged 2 to 10 with multiple sclerosis. V gene TRBV6-5 combines with J gene TRBJ1-1; 7 nucleotides line up with TRBD1. Material for sequencing was blood. CDR3 sequence (DNA): TGTGCCAGCAGGCCGGGACAGAGAACTGAAGCTTTCTTT. Its translation is CASRPGQRTEAFF.